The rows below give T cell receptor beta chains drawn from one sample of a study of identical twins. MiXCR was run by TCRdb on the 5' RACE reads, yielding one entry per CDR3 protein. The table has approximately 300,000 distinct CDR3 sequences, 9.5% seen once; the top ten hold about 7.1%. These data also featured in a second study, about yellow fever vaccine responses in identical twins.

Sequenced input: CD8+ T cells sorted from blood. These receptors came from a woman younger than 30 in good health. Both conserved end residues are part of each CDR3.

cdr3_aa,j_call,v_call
CATSRDYWGNGELFF,TRBJ2-2,TRBV15
CASSQTGGSSYNEQFF,TRBJ2-1,TRBV4-1
CASNPRGGGRETQYF,TRBJ2-5,TRBV27
CASSRPLFDRNTGELFF,TRBJ2-2,TRBV7-8
CASSQRDRGRDEQYF,TRBJ2-7,TRBV3-1
CASSPTAGGPDTQYF,TRBJ2-3,TRBV6-2/TRBV6-3
CASSDREGPSSGANVLTF,TRBJ2-6,TRBV14
CASSGPGLAGISYNEQFF,TRBJ2-1,TRBV6-1
CASNRPENTEAFF,TRBJ1-1,TRBV7-8
CASSPPIFHNEQFF,TRBJ2-1,TRBV3-1
CASSLGAVGGSPLHF,TRBJ1-6,TRBV7-8
CASSLRRGRGETQYF,TRBJ2-5,TRBV27
CASSDDGTTNEKLFF,TRBJ1-4,TRBV2
CASSLSGAGEQFF,TRBJ2-1,TRBV27
CASSPGRVGGGPYNEQFF,TRBJ2-1,TRBV4-3
CASSYLTEKLFF,TRBJ1-4,TRBV12-3/TRBV12-4
CASRKLRSPTGELFF,TRBJ2-2,TRBV6-2/TRBV6-3
CSVDTGHLYNEQFF,TRBJ2-1,TRBV29-1
CASSQTSGFSYNEQFF,TRBJ2-1,TRBV7-2
CASSQDLAEETQYF,TRBJ2-5,TRBV4-3
CASSQDRGNEMGYTF,TRBJ1-2,TRBV4-3
CASSQARETYEQYF,TRBJ2-7,TRBV4-1
CASSQEAGTGGSPLHF,TRBJ1-6,TRBV4-3
CASSSPFLEQFF,TRBJ2-1,TRBV12-3/TRBV12-4
CASSFETGSEQYF,TRBJ2-7,TRBV5-1
CASSLAGGAYNTKTGELFF,TRBJ2-2,TRBV7-2
CASSPRQGSYEQYF,TRBJ2-7,TRBV7-9
CASRELAGPGEQYF,TRBJ2-7,TRBV27
CASSPRPPTNEKLFF,TRBJ1-4,TRBV28
CATRYGADTGELFF,TRBJ2-2,TRBV24-1
CASSQDYPLAPTYNEQFF,TRBJ2-1,TRBV4-3
CASSYYTGLRIGTQYF,TRBJ2-5,TRBV6-2/TRBV6-3
CASSLGAGIRTDTQYF,TRBJ2-3,TRBV11-2
CASSQERGNQETQYF,TRBJ2-5,TRBV4-3
CASSYSNSYYEQYF,TRBJ2-7,TRBV6-5
CATSDFDRGRADTQYF,TRBJ2-3,TRBV24-1
CATGPKTGGVDTGELFF,TRBJ2-2,TRBV12-3/TRBV12-4
CASSKAPDSLAETQYF,TRBJ2-5,TRBV3-1
CASSQDYSGWYEQYF,TRBJ2-7,TRBV4-3
CASSSVYSEQYF,TRBJ2-7,TRBV5-6
CSARPGALSGAITQETQYF,TRBJ2-5,TRBV20-1
CAGGQTIDTQYF,TRBJ2-3,TRBV10-3
CASSLYGDNEQFF,TRBJ2-1,TRBV28
CATRGGASNQPQHF,TRBJ1-5,TRBV27
CAISESRTSGDTDTQYF,TRBJ2-3,TRBV10-3
CASISRGGTDTQYF,TRBJ2-3,TRBV6-1